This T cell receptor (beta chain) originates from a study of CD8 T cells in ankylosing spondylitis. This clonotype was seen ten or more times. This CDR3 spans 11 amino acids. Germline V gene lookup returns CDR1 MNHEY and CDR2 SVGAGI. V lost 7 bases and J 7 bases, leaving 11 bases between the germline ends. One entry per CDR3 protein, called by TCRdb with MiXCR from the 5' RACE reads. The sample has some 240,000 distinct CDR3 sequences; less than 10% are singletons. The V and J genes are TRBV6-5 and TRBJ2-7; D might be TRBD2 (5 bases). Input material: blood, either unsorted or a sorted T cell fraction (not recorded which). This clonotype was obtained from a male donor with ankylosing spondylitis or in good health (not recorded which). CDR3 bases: TGTGCCAGCATGGTCTCGGGGGAGCAGTACTTC. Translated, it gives CASMVSGEQYF.